This T cell receptor beta chain originates from a study of shared clonotypes between healthy human individuals. Study-wide results and caveats: Sampling used blood alone; tissue repertoires probably differ.

Sequenced by immunoSEQ multiplex PCR; TCRdb stores in-frame clones only, minus some. In the table there are around 1,000,000 clones, approximately 80% of which are singletons. Concerning this clone: The antigen remains undetermined.

None of the donors, who were healthy HIV-negative adults, had recently had acute infections or vaccinations. The V gene's germline CDR1 is GTSNPN and CDR2 SVGIG (reference sequence). The CDR3 totals 14 residues. The germline V and J ends were trimmed by 4 bases and 6 bases, with 16 bases remaining between them. The TCR was taken from a man between 18 and 29 years old in good health. Some clones in this sample may be carry-over from other donors' samples. The sequencing sample was made of memory CD4+ T cells from PBMCs. Regarding subset: CD45RA-negative fraction. This chain links TRBV30 with TRBJ1-3; D is uncertain. CDR3: CAWTLTGGENTIYF. The CDR3 DNA reads TGTGCCTGGACCCTTACGGGAGGAGAAAACACCATATATTTT.